The rows below give T cell receptor beta chains drawn from one sample of a study of follicular helper T cells after annual influenza vaccination. Clones were sequenced by immunoSEQ multiplex PCR, and TCRdb holds only the in-frame ones, with some missing. The sample consists of about 6,800 clones, about four fifths of them appearing once. Here the sequenced sample was CXCR5- memory CD4+ T cells sorted from blood, taken 7 days after influenza vaccination. The receptors stem from an adult who received the influenza vaccine. The CDR3 runs from the conserved cysteine through the conserved F or W. The D gene is left open where the match is weak. A clone size is listed for some rows: how often the clone was seen (once, few, many), or a class if it is expanded.

.,TRBJ2-1,TRBV6-5,.,CASSPDGYNEQFF,TGTGCCAGCAGTCCAGACGGTTACAATGAGCAGTTCTTC
.,TRBJ1-2,TRBV7-9,.,CASSLLGNLGYTF,TGTGCCAGCAGCTTGCTAGGGAACTTGGGCTACACCTTC
.,TRBJ2-7,TRBV4-3,.,CASSQSDSSYEQYF,TGCGCCAGCAGCCAATCGGACAGCTCCTACGAGCAGTACTTC
.,TRBJ1-3,TRBV6-6,.,CASSVAGSSGNTIYF,TGTGCCAGCAGTGTCGCGGGGAGCTCTGGAAACACCATATATTTT
.,TRBJ2-7,TRBV5-1,.,CASSLTLGGGEQYF,TGCGCCAGCAGCTTGACCCTAGGTGGAGGGGAGCAGTACTTC
once,TRBJ1-4,TRBV28,.,CASSGSTGANEKLFF,TGTGCCAGCAGTGGCTCGACCGGTGCTAATGAAAAACTGTTTTTT
once,TRBJ2-2,TRBV19,.,CASGSRGGELFF,TGTGCCAGTGGGTCCAGGGGCGGGGAGCTGTTTTTT
.,TRBJ2-7,TRBV6-1,TRBD2,CASRPTSVSYEQYF,TGTGCCAGCAGACCGACTAGCGTCTCCTACGAGCAGTACTTC
.,TRBJ1-5,TRBV28,.,CASRGSNQPQHF,TGTGCCAGCAGGGGAAGCAATCAGCCCCAGCATTTT
.,TRBJ2-1,TRBV19,TRBD2,CASGGTSGNNEQFF,TGTGCCAGTGGGGGGACTAGCGGCAACAATGAGCAGTTCTTC
.,TRBJ2-2,TRBV7-2,.,CASSFQGTGNTGELFF,TGTGCCAGCAGCTTCCAAGGGACGGGAAACACCGGGGAGCTGTTTTTT
.,TRBJ2-5,TRBV5-5,.,CASSLLDRQETQYF,TGTGCCAGCAGCTTGTTGGACAGACAAGAGACCCAGTACTTC
.,TRBJ2-1,TRBV7-8,.,CASSPGGGSSYNEQFF,TGTGCCAGCAGCCCGGGGGGCGGGAGTTCCTACAATGAGCAGTTCTTC
.,TRBJ1-3,TRBV28,.,CASSPGGARNTIYF,TGTGCCAGCAGCCCGGGGGGGGCGAGAAACACCATATATTTT
few,TRBJ1-4,TRBV10-1,.,CARSWSAGNEKLFF,TGCGCCAGGAGCTGGTCAGCAGGTAATGAAAAACTGTTTTTT
.,TRBJ2-2,TRBV7-2,.,CASSLGVAPGELFF,TGTGCCAGCAGCTTAGGGGTAGCACCCGGGGAGCTGTTTTTT
.,TRBJ2-7,TRBV6-5,.,CASSYGVSYEQYF,TGTGCCAGCAGTTATGGCGTTTCCTACGAGCAGTACTTC
.,TRBJ2-3,TRBV5-1,.,CASSSHTDSSTDTQYF,TGCGCCAGCAGCTCCCATACCGACTCGAGCACAGATACGCAGTATTTT
.,TRBJ2-2,TRBV5-4,.,CASSLKGGGTGELFF,TGTGCCAGCAGCTTGAAGGGGGGCGGCACCGGGGAGCTGTTTTTT
few,TRBJ1-5,TRBV2,TRBD1,CASSGTGGDQPQHF,TGTGCCAGCAGTGGGACAGGGGGCGATCAGCCCCAGCATTTT
.,TRBJ1-4,TRBV4-1,TRBD1,CASSQARGGRREKLFF,TGCGCCAGCAGCCAAGCGAGAGGGGGCCGGCGTGAAAAACTGTTTTTT
.,TRBJ1-2,TRBV5-5,.,CASSLDRDFFGYTF,TGTGCCAGCAGCTTGGACAGGGATTTCTTTGGCTACACCTTC
.,TRBJ1-1,TRBV5-1,.,CASSLAVSLNTEAFF,TGCGCCAGCAGCTTGGCGGTCAGTTTGAACACTGAAGCTTTCTTT
.,TRBJ1-2,TRBV4-1,.,CASSQGVPSRSYTF,TGCGCCAGCAGCCAAGGAGTGCCGTCCCGGTCCTACACCTTC
.,TRBJ1-1,TRBV28,TRBD1,CASRGQGFTEAFF,TGTGCCAGCAGGGGACAGGGGTTCACTGAAGCTTTCTTT
.,TRBJ2-7,TRBV11-2,.,CASSLGRRLEVVIHEQYF,TGTGCCAGCAGCTTAGGGAGGAGGCTGGAGGTGGTGATCCACGAGCAGTACTTC
.,TRBJ2-2,TRBV28,.,CASRRENTGELFF,TGTGCCAGCCGCAGGGAGAACACCGGGGAGCTGTTTTTT
.,TRBJ1-2,TRBV5-4,TRBD1,CASSSQGTNYGYTF,TGTGCCAGCAGCTCACAGGGGACTAACTATGGCTACACCTTC
.,TRBJ2-3,TRBV5-1,.,CASSFEVFTDTQYF,TGCGCCAGCAGCTTTGAGGTCTTCACAGATACGCAGTATTTT
.,TRBJ1-3,TRBV5-1,.,CASSGGQTSSGNTIYF,TGCGCCAGCAGCGGTGGACAAACGAGCTCTGGAAACACCATATATTTT
.,TRBJ2-3,TRBV7-8,.,CASSLGKDTDTQYF,TGTGCCAGCAGCTTAGGGAAGGACACAGATACGCAGTATTTT
.,TRBJ1-1,TRBV28,TRBD1,CASSPGGMRAAFF,TGTGCCAGCAGTCCAGGGGGTATGAGGGCAGCTTTCTTT
.,TRBJ1-4,TRBV15,.,CATSRGVTVGEKLFF,TGTGCCACCAGCAGAGGAGTAACAGTCGGTGAAAAACTGTTTTTT
.,TRBJ2-2,TRBV7-2,.,CASSLGRAGTGELFF,TGTGCCAGCAGCTTAGGAAGGGCTGGCACCGGGGAGCTGTTTTTT
.,TRBJ2-3,TRBV15,.,CATSRGDIQGQITDTQYF,TGTGCCACCAGCAGAGGAGATATTCAGGGGCAGATCACAGATACGCAGTATTTT